A selection of T cell receptor beta chains follows, all from one sample in a study of CD8 T cells in ankylosing spondylitis. Each CDR3 protein is one row after TCRdb ran MiXCR on the 5' RACE reads. The sample has about 220,000 distinct CDR3 sequences, about 26% seen once. Sequenced material: blood, either unsorted or a sorted T cell fraction (not recorded which). These TCRs come from a male donor with ankylosing spondylitis or in good health (not recorded which). CDR3s include the opening cysteine and the closing phenylalanine or tryptophan. The order of the fields is V gene, clone size, J gene, D gene, CDR3 DNA, CDR3 protein. D genes are given only for firm matches. Size is omitted from some rows. Given values are once, few, many or a class for expanded clones.

TRBV12-3/TRBV12-4	.	TRBJ2-7	TRBD1	TGTGCCAGCAGTCCAAAGACAGGGTCCTACGAGCAGTACTTC	CASSPKTGSYEQYF
TRBV10-3	few	TRBJ2-7	.	TGTGCCGCCTCAGGACTATACTACGAGCAGTACTTC	CAASGLYYEQYF
TRBV11-2	many	TRBJ2-2	TRBD2	TGTGCCAGCAGCCCCGGACTAGCGGGAGGGCCCGGGAGCACCGGGGAGCTGTTTTTT	CASSPGLAGGPGSTGELFF
TRBV20-1	.	TRBJ2-5	.	TGCAGTGCTAGAGATCAAGGCGGGTGGGGGACCCAGTACTTC	CSARDQGGWGTQYF
TRBV6-5	many	TRBJ1-5	.	TGTGCCAGCAGTCACACTGGTAGCAATCAGCCCCAGCATTTT	CASSHTGSNQPQHF
TRBV12-3/TRBV12-4	many	TRBJ2-2	.	TGTGCCAGCAGTTCCCTAGAGGGCTTAAGGGTCGGCACCGGGGAGCTGTTTTTT	CASSSLEGLRVGTGELFF
TRBV29-1	many	TRBJ1-2	.	TGCAGCGCCGAAGGCGATGGCTACACCTTC	CSAEGDGYTF
TRBV24-1	many	TRBJ2-3	.	TGTGCCACCAGCCGCGAAACAGATACGCAGTATTTT	CATSRETDTQYF
TRBV5-1	.	TRBJ1-2	.	TGCGCCAGCAGCTTGGAGGTGCAGAACTATGGCTACACCTTC	CASSLEVQNYGYTF
TRBV14	many	TRBJ1-6	.	TGTGCCAGCAGCCAAGATCGGGCTTATAATTCACCCCTCCACTTT	CASSQDRAYNSPLHF
TRBV20-1	many	TRBJ1-1	.	TGCAGTGCTCCTCCATATGGCAGGGTCAAGGATGCTTTCTTT	CSAPPYGRVKDAFF
TRBV6-5	many	TRBJ1-5	.	TGTGCCAGCAGTCAAAGCAATCAGCCCCAGCATTTT	CASSQSNQPQHF
TRBV10-3	many	TRBJ1-1	TRBD1	TGTGCCATCACGCGCCGGGACAGGGACACTGAAGCTTTCTTT	CAITRRDRDTEAFF
TRBV7-6	many	TRBJ2-1	.	TGTGCCAGCAGCTTAGTGCTAGGGGATGAGCAGTTCTTC	CASSLVLGDEQFF
TRBV5-1	many	TRBJ2-7	.	TGCGCCAGCAGCTTGGAGGGCGTTGTCTACGAGCAGTACTTC	CASSLEGVVYEQYF
TRBV20-1	many	TRBJ2-1	.	TGCAGTGCTAGACCCCTTCAAGGAAACTACAATGAGCAGTTCTTC	CSARPLQGNYNEQFF
TRBV5-1	many	TRBJ2-1	TRBD1	TGCGCCAGCAGCCGGACAGGGGGCAAGGACAATGAGCAGTTCTTC	CASSRTGGKDNEQFF
TRBV6-1	many	TRBJ1-1	.	TGTGCCAGCAGATGGGACGGTGACGGGAACACTGAAGCTTTCTTT	CASRWDGDGNTEAFF
TRBV20-1	few	TRBJ2-5	.	TGCAGTGCTAGAACCGTCAGGAACCAAGAGACCCAGTACTTC	CSARTVRNQETQYF
TRBV25-1	many	TRBJ2-7	.	TGTGCCAGCAGTCGGACAGACGGAGCCTACGAGCAGTACTTC	CASSRTDGAYEQYF
TRBV3-1	many	TRBJ2-1	TRBD2	TGTGCCAGCAGCCCCCGAGGACTAGCGAATGAGCAGTTCTTC	CASSPRGLANEQFF
TRBV5-6	once	TRBJ2-7	.	TGTGCCAGCAGCTTGGCCCACAGCGCCTACGAGCAGTACTTC	CASSLAHSAYEQYF
TRBV5-1	.	TRBJ2-2	.	TGCGCCAGCAGCTTGCTACCCAACACCGGGGAGCTGTTTTTT	CASSLLPNTGELFF
TRBV24-1	many	TRBJ2-3	.	TGTGCCACCAGTGATACTGAGGGAGGAGGCTCAGATACGCAGTATTTT	CATSDTEGGGSDTQYF
TRBV6-1	.	TRBJ2-1	.	TGTGCCAGCAGGGCATCCGACTACAATGAGCAGTTCTTC	CASRASDYNEQFF
TRBV7-2	few	TRBJ2-7	.	TGTGCCAGCAGATCTAAGGCCTACGAGCAGTACTTC	CASRSKAYEQYF
TRBV6-5	many	TRBJ2-7	TRBD2	TGTGCCAGCAGTTACATTACGGGAGGGCCCTACGAGCAGTACTTC	CASSYITGGPYEQYF
TRBV4-3	.	TRBJ2-5	.	TGCGCCAGCAGCCCGACTAGGGGGACGGGGACCCAGTACTTC	CASSPTRGTGTQYF
TRBV20-1	few	TRBJ2-3	TRBD1	TGCAGTGCCCAGGACAGGGGGCGAACAGATACGCAGTATTTT	CSAQDRGRTDTQYF
TRBV5-1	.	TRBJ1-1	.	TGCGCCAGCAGCTTGGATGGCCAGACGTTGAACACTGAAGCTTTCTTT	CASSLDGQTLNTEAFF
TRBV29-1	many	TRBJ1-1	.	TGCAGCGTGGACAGACGGAACACTGAAGCTTTCTTT	CSVDRRNTEAFF
TRBV29-1	.	TRBJ2-3	TRBD1	TGCAGCGTTGGCGGGACAGGGACAGATACGCAGTATTTT	CSVGGTGTDTQYF
TRBV5-1	few	TRBJ2-5	.	TGCGCCAGCAGCATAGGGACTTTTCAAGAGACCCAGTACTTC	CASSIGTFQETQYF
TRBV20-1	few	TRBJ2-7	TRBD1	TGCAGTGCTAGAGATCGATCAACAGGGGGCCTCTACGAGCAGTACTTC	CSARDRSTGGLYEQYF
TRBV10-3	many	TRBJ2-7	.	TGTGCCATCAGTGAGCCTAAAGGAGGGTCCTACGAGCAGTACTTC	CAISEPKGGSYEQYF
TRBV4-2	many	TRBJ2-5	TRBD1	TGTGCCAGCAGCCACATGGACAGGGGGCAAGAGACCCAGTACTTC	CASSHMDRGQETQYF
TRBV4-2	few	TRBJ2-1	.	TGTGCCAGCAGCCAAGTTTCGGGAGTGGGTGAGCAGTTCTTC	CASSQVSGVGEQFF
TRBV20-1	.	TRBJ2-5	.	TGCAGTGCTCTTGGCCCCCCTCAGTACTTC	CSALGPPQYF
TRBV20-1	few	TRBJ2-5	.	TGCAGTGCGGGAGCGGCAAAAGAGACCCAGTACTTC	CSAGAAKETQYF
TRBV6-1	.	TRBJ2-5	.	TGTGCCAGCAGTGGACCGGGACCCCCGGGGACCCAGTACTTC	CASSGPGPPGTQYF
TRBV7-2	few	TRBJ1-2	TRBD1	TGTGCCAGCAGCTTCTCGACAGGGACCTATGGCTACACCTTC	CASSFSTGTYGYTF
TRBV2	many	TRBJ2-7	.	TGTGCCAGCACCGAACACACCTCTTCCTACGAGCAGTACTTC	CASTEHTSSYEQYF
TRBV6-2/TRBV6-3	.	TRBJ2-3	TRBD2	TGTGCCAGCAGAAAAGGAGTGCTAGCGGGGACGAACACAGATACGCAGTATTTT	CASRKGVLAGTNTDTQYF
TRBV12-3/TRBV12-4	many	TRBJ2-5	.	TGTGCCAGCAGCGTCCAAGAGACCCAGTACTTC	CASSVQETQYF
TRBV27	many	TRBJ2-3	TRBD1	TGTGCCAGCAGTTTACCGGGACAGATTCGAGATACGCAGTATTTT	CASSLPGQIRDTQYF
TRBV28	many	TRBJ2-7	TRBD2	TGTGCCAGCAACTCCGGGACTAGCGTCTACGAGCAGTACTTC	CASNSGTSVYEQYF
TRBV20-1	many	TRBJ2-1	.	TGCAGTGCTCTAGGACTCCAGAGCTCCTACAATGAGCAGTTCTTC	CSALGLQSSYNEQFF
TRBV10-3	few	TRBJ2-1	.	TGTGCCATCAGGGACAGGACTAGCTGGGGACCTCCGTTCTTC	CAIRDRTSWGPPFF
TRBV7-2	many	TRBJ1-2	.	TGTGCCAGCAGCCCCTTGGGGGTGTCTAACTATGGCTACACCTTC	CASSPLGVSNYGYTF
TRBV29-1	many	TRBJ2-1	TRBD2	TGCAGCGTTAGCAAGCGGGGGATCTACAATGAGCAGTTCTTC	CSVSKRGIYNEQFF
TRBV20-1	few	TRBJ1-2	.	TGCAGTGCTTATGATGGGCCCCGATATGGCTACACCTTC	CSAYDGPRYGYTF
TRBV7-2	many	TRBJ2-7	TRBD2	TGTGCCAGCACCATAGTGGGCCAACTAGCGGGAGGTGAGCAGTACTTC	CASTIVGQLAGGEQYF
TRBV9	many	TRBJ2-5	TRBD2	TGTGCCAGCAGCGGACTAGCGGGAAAACAAGAGACCCAGTACTTC	CASSGLAGKQETQYF
TRBV6-2/TRBV6-3	many	TRBJ1-5	.	TGTGCCAGCAGTTCAGTGGACAGCTATCAGCCCCAGCATTTT	CASSSVDSYQPQHF
TRBV20-1	many	TRBJ2-1	.	TGCAGTGCGGCGAGCGGGCCCTACAATGAGCAGTTCTTC	CSAASGPYNEQFF
TRBV4-2	many	TRBJ2-7	TRBD1	TGTGCCAGCAGCCAAGTATCGGCGACAGGGGGTTTCTACGAGCAGTACTTC	CASSQVSATGGFYEQYF
TRBV29-1	few	TRBJ1-1	.	TGCAGCGTTGGAAGGGGGAGCACTGAAGCTTTCTTT	CSVGRGSTEAFF
TRBV5-6	many	TRBJ1-3	.	TGTGCCAGCAGCCGAGTTCACTCTGGAAACACCATATATTTT	CASSRVHSGNTIYF
TRBV20-1	.	TRBJ1-5	TRBD1	TGCAGTGCTAGTGGACAGGGAAACGATCAGCCCCAGCATTTT	CSASGQGNDQPQHF
TRBV20-1	.	TRBJ1-1	TRBD1	TGCAGTGCTATCAAGGGGGCAGGGACTGAAGCTTTCTTT	CSAIKGAGTEAFF